The following is a T cell receptor beta chain sequence with its context. What it binds is not known. This entry is derived from a study of beta chain features in type 1 diabetes. Study-wide results and caveats: Shorter TCRB CDR3s, moderately but significantly so, marked every one of the four CD4+ subsets in Type 1 diabetes patients.

The ends were cut back, 1 base at V and 4 bases at J, with 16 bases in the middle. CDR1 is SQVTM, CDR2 ANQGSEA, per germline. The CDR3 sequence is 15 residues long. Expressed TCRB transcripts were sequenced, since all the RNA that had been isolated was reverse transcribed. This table comes from immunoSEQ multiplex PCR, and its TCRdb copy is limited to in-frame clones, with some not included. This sample has some 360,000 clones, with around 10% found just once. The receptor was isolated from a young man with type 1 diabetes. The V gene is TRBV29-1, the J gene TRBJ1-1; D uncertain. Sample: central memory CD4+ T cells from blood. CDR3 DNA sequence: TGCAGCGTTGAAGGCCGTACTGGGGTTGTCACTGAAGCTTTCTTT. It is translated as CSVEGRTGVVTEAFF.